This T cell receptor beta chain was identified in a study of beta chain features in type 1 diabetes. Across the study: Patients were similar to healthy donors in age and gender (as well as in cell yields).

V was shortened by 6 bases and J by 0 bases, with 6 bases between the two germline ends. From germline, CDR1 is MNHEY and CDR2 SVGAGI. This CDR3 has 13 residues. The isolated RNA, all of it, was reverse transcribed, so expressed TCRB transcripts were what got sequenced. Produced via immunoSEQ multiplex PCR; TCRdb's table is partial and in-frame only. The sample includes 300,000 to 400,000 clones, 6.5% to 10% of them seen just once. This clone has only a few counts. The sample was central memory CD4+ T cells from blood. The genes are TRBV6-5 and TRBJ1-3; perhaps TRBD1 as D (6 bases). This clonotype was sampled from a woman between 18 and 30 years old in good health. The CDR3 DNA reads TGTGCCAGCAGGGACAGCTCTGGAAACACCATATATTTT. Translation gives CASRDSSGNTIYF.